The entry that follows covers one T cell receptor (beta chain) sequence. Its antigen specificity is not known. Base qualities are not at hand, and no much larger clone is one base apart. The immunoSEQ v3 hsTCRB kit was used to amplify TCR beta CDR3 regions from genomic DNA through bias-controlled multiplex PCR. An Illumina NextSeq 500 was used to sequence the TCR libraries, reaching around 2.1 million read pairs at survey level or roughly 4.5-6.5 million at deep level. The study's own analysis went as follows. The immunoSEQ Analyzer software assigned V, D and J genes, filtered out non-productive sequences, and reported clonality. Repertoires of infused TIL and blood were compared using productive Simpson clonality and the Morisita overlap index of productive TRB rearrangements. The absolute count of a clonotype in blood was estimated by multiplying the lymphocyte count by the CD3+ fraction and by the productive frequency of the clone. Here the immuneACCESS table is served through TCRdb, limited to in-frame sequences with V and J called. Missing clones are a known gap in these copies; in checked studies unresolved V genes cover under half, and the rest lacks a known reason. The V and J calls and clone size come from that table; D and trimming were worked out from the DNA. This sample is represented by nearly 15,000 clones; around 86% of them were singletons. Approximately 0.87% of the sample belongs to the ten largest clones.

CDR1 and CDR2 are read off the germline V gene as MDHEN and SYDVKM. Measured from the cysteine to the phenylalanine, the CDR3 is 14 residues long. Solely the CDR3 DNA is kept, with 42 bases framed from the first base. V is pruned by 6 bases and J by 4 bases, leaving 3 bases of the junction without a gene match. The sample's time point label, in plain terms: pre-treatment sample, taken before nivolumab and TIL therapy. A phase I trial run at two centers enrolled adults with stage 4 NSCLC between 2017 and January 2020. Samples came from a single-arm, open-label phase I trial of tumor-infiltrating lymphocyte therapy with nivolumab in advanced non-small cell lung cancer. Blood mononuclear cells from EDTA tubes were isolated by Ficoll gradient, snap-frozen as pellets, and DNA was extracted with a Qiagen mini-prep kit. The data were obtained in a study of TIL therapy for anti-PD-1-resistant metastatic lung cancer (dated by TCRdb to the early 2020s). About the full investigation: Tumors were collected before any PD-1/PD-L1 blockade, after which patients were given nivolumab, and patients who progressed were given lymphodepletion, an infusion of expanded TIL and IL-2. A median age of roughly 55 years (range about 38-75) and a median tumor PD-L1 proportion score of 6% were recorded among enrolled patients. Most of the cohort had lung adenocarcinoma, a few tumors were EGFR-mutant and two were ALK-rearranged, and half of the patients were current or former smokers. Across the cohort, whole-exome sequencing showed a median non-synonymous tumor mutation burden of roughly 1.5 mutations per megabase. Tumor and peripheral blood T cell receptor beta sequencing was used to track clonotypes across tumor, expanded TIL product and serial blood samples.

The paper's findings and limits, for the study overall: The cohort was highly selected, with more treatment-naive, never-smoker and oncogene-addicted patients than typical, limiting generalizability. The study protocol defined all tumor marker inferences as exploratory. Infused TIL clonotypes partially replaced the baseline peripheral repertoire then decayed over months, with no apparent association between persistence and response.

The TCR originated in a person aged 25 to 79 with non-small cell lung cancer. Source: blood, taken at baseline. The sequence joins TRBV28 to TRBJ2-2, with 9 junctional bases fitting TRBD2. The CDR3 corresponds to CASRRLAATGELFF. The nucleotide sequence is given as TGTGCCAGCAGAAGACTAGCGGCCACCGGGGAGCTGTTTTTT.